Below, 28 T cell receptor beta chains from the same sample are listed, as sequenced in a study of CD8 T cells in ankylosing spondylitis. TCRdb redid the calling of the 5' RACE reads with MiXCR, one entry per CDR3 protein. This sample has 200,000 or so distinct CDR3 sequences, with under 15% found just once. Sequenced: blood, either unsorted or a sorted T cell fraction (not recorded which). All receptors derive from a female donor with ankylosing spondylitis or in good health (not recorded which).

This clonotype has a count of ten or more. The chain uses TRBV7-2 and TRBJ2-1; D assignment may be TRBD1 or TRBD2 (5 bases each). The CDR3 covers 12 residues. Per germline, CDR1 SGHTA and CDR2 FQGNSA. V dropped 4 bases and J dropped 13 bases, with 14 bases sitting between them. CDR3 region: CASSSSGTQQFF. CDR3 bases: TGTGCCAGCAGCTCATCCGGGACGCAACAGTTCTTC.

This chain connects TRBV30 to TRBJ1-1, with 7 bases that match TRBD1. The CDR3 spans 12 residues. V shed 3 bases and J 10 bases; nucleotides not matched to a gene: 8. Germline CDR1 reads GTSNPN; CDR2 reads SVGIG (reference sequence). CDR3 nucleotides: TGTGCCTGGAGCCAAGACAGGGCCCGAGCTTTCTTT. It codes for CAWSQDRARAFF.

This clonotype was detected many times. The chain carries TRBV7-3 and TRBJ2-1; no clear D gene. V shed 2 bases and J shed 10 bases, with 12 bases lying between them. CDR3 length: 13 amino acids. Germline CDR1 is SGHTA and CDR2 is FQGTGA. CDR3 loop: CASSLLPASEQFF. CDR3 sequence (DNA): TGTGCCAGCAGCTTACTCCCGGCTTCAGAGCAGTTCTTC.

This clonotype was counted at least ten times. This chain connects TRBV29-1 to TRBJ1-1; D is perhaps TRBD1 (6 bases). Germline V CDR1 and CDR2: SQVTM, ANQGSEA. This CDR3 has 13 amino acids. The V gene lost 6 bases and the J gene lost 1 base, with 12 bases spanning the gap. The DNA of the CDR3 is TGCAGCGTGAAGGGGGTGGCGAACACTGAAGCTTTCTTT. As protein: CSVKGVANTEAFF.

This clonotype was recorded at least ten times. The rearrangement joins TRBV5-5 to TRBJ1-1; D is uncertain. With 6 bases removed from V and 4 bases from J, the gap between germline ends came to 19 bases. This CDR3 is built from 15 residues. Per germline, CDR1 SGHKS and CDR2 YYEKEE (reference sequence). CDR3: CASTFREGISTEAFF. The CDR3 DNA follows: TGTGCCAGCACCTTCCGGGAGGGCATTAGCACTGAAGCTTTCTTT.

This clonotype has at least ten counts. V and J are TRBV5-1 and TRBJ1-4, with D hard to call. Germline loops: CDR1 SGHRS, CDR2 YFSETQ. CDR3 size: 17 residues. The V and J ends lost 6 bases and 2 bases respectively, with 20 bases between them. The CDR3 DNA is TGCGCCAGCACCACCGGGCCTTCGTGGACCACTAATGAAAAACTGTTTTTT. Residues: CASTTGPSWTTNEKLFF.

This clonotype appeared many times. This chain joins TRBV7-3 and TRBJ2-1; D is perhaps TRBD1 (5 bases). The CDR3 extends over 13 amino acids. The V end was cut by 1 base, the J end by 9 bases, with 10 bases between. Germline V gene sequence: CDR1 SGHTA, CDR2 FQGTGA. DNA for the CDR3: TGTGCCAGCAGCTTAAGACAGCCCAGTGAGCAGTTCTTC. Translating gives CASSLRQPSEQFF.

The rearrangement links TRBV4-3 to TRBJ2-7; TRBD2 aligns across 8 bases. Trimming at V came to 0 bases and at J to 5 bases, leaving 3 bases not matched to a gene. Germline V gene lookup returns CDR1 LGHNA and CDR2 YSLEER. The CDR3 has 14 amino acids. Written as DNA, the CDR3 is TGCGCCAGCAGCCAAGACGGGGGGGAGGACGAGCAGTACTTC. It encodes CASSQDGGEDEQYF.

This clonotype was seen many times. The chain combines TRBV24-1 with TRBJ2-3, with a tentative D call TRBD2 (6 bases). Trimming took 9 bases from V and 4 from J, leaving 13 bases between them. The CDR3 totals 13 residues. Germline lookup yields CDR1 KGHDR and CDR2 SFDVKD. The chain's CDR3 is CATGGILADTQYF. The CDR3 DNA follows: TGTGCCACCGGCGGGATACTGGCAGATACGCAGTATTTT.

With respect to this clonotype: Possible read error: a much larger clone is one base away. V usage is TRBV5-1 and J usage is TRBJ1-2; D ambiguous. The germline CDR1 and CDR2 sequences are SGHRS and YFSETQ. The ends were cut back, 7 bases at V and 8 bases at J, with 18 bases in the middle. This CDR3 contains 13 residues. Written as DNA, the CDR3 is TGCGCCAGCCAACTCGGGATAGGGAGGGGCTACACCTTC. Translating gives CASQLGIGRGYTF.

The table lists this clonotype with many counts. In DNA form, the CDR3 reads TGTGCCAGCAGCCTTGCGGACAGGGTCGGTAGTGAGCAGTTCTTC. Amino acids: CASSLADRVGSEQFF. The genes are TRBV28 and TRBJ2-1, with 8 nucleotides matching TRBD1. Germline CDR1 MDHEN, CDR2 SYDVKM. This CDR3 region has 15 residues. The ends lost 6 bases at V and 9 bases at J; junction bases unmatched: 13.

This clonotype was recorded many times. The chain couples TRBV12-3 or TRBV12-4 to TRBJ1-5; D is possibly TRBD1 (5 bases). CDR3 size: 15 residues. V lost 6 bases to trimming and J lost 4 bases, with 16 bases between them. The DNA of the CDR3 is TGTGCCAGCAGCCTTGCCTTAGGGGAGAATCAGCCCCAGCATTTT. This encodes CASSLALGENQPQHF.

This chain joins TRBV11-2 and TRBJ1-1; 12 nucleotides match TRBD1. Germline trimming cut 5 bases from V and 0 bases from J; bases unmatched to any gene: 10. CDR1 is SGHAT and CDR2 is FQNNGV in the germline V gene. This CDR3 spans 18 amino acids. CDR3 in amino acids: CASSLWGQGADVNTEAFF. The CDR3, as DNA: TGTGCCAGCAGCCTGTGGGGACAGGGGGCGGACGTGAACACTGAAGCTTTCTTT.

This clonotype was seen repeatedly, ten times or more. J is TRBJ1-1 and V is TRBV27; D uncertain. Germline-derived CDR1 and CDR2 are MNHEY and SMNVEV (reference sequence). This CDR3 region has 13 residues. The germline V and J ends were trimmed by 6 bases and 4 bases, with 12 bases remaining between them. The CDR3 spells CASRSRWGTEAFF. The CDR3 DNA follows: TGTGCCAGCAGAAGCCGGTGGGGCACTGAAGCTTTCTTT.

This clonotype was observed many times. The rearrangement joins TRBV24-1 to TRBJ1-5, with TRBD1 as a possible D gene (6 bases). CDR1 is KGHDR and CDR2 is SFDVKD in the germline V gene. V was pared by 3 bases and J by 9 bases, with 14 bases between. The CDR3 contains 14 residues. The CDR3 nucleotides read TGTGCCACCAGTGATACCAGGGGTATTTGGCCCCAGCATTTT. It encodes CATSDTRGIWPQHF.

The rearrangement links TRBV30 to TRBJ1-2; D is perhaps TRBD1 (6 bases). The CDR3 is 13 residues long. Trimming pared 3 bases from V and 4 bases from J, leaving 12 bases between. CDR1 GTSNPN and CDR2 SVGIG come from the germline V gene (reference sequence). The CDR3 nucleotides read TGTGCCTGGAGGATGACAGGAATCTATGGCTACACCTTC. This sequence encodes CAWRMTGIYGYTF.

This clonotype has only a few counts. The gene calls are TRBV15 and TRBJ2-5, with D tentatively TRBD1 (6 bases). The CDR3 contains 14 residues. Germline V gene lookup returns CDR1 LNHNV and CDR2 YYDKDF (reference sequence). The V and J ends lost 4 bases and 2 bases respectively, with 11 bases between them. Written as DNA, the CDR3 is TGTGCCACCAGCACCGGACAGCCTCAAGAGACCCAGTACTTC. This encodes CATSTGQPQETQYF.

This clonotype appeared a few times. J is TRBJ1-2 and V is TRBV5-6; perhaps TRBD1 as D (6 bases). The CDR3 is 15 amino acids. V was shortened by 4 bases and J by 6 bases, with 19 bases between the two germline ends. Germline V gene sequence: CDR1 SGHDT, CDR2 YYEEEE. In nucleotides, the CDR3 is TGTGCCAGCAGCCGAATCGGCACAGGGAGCGATGGCTACACCTTC. Translation: CASSRIGTGSDGYTF. The whole variable domain, remainder taken from reference TRBV5-6 and TRBJ1-2, is DAGVTQSPTHLIKTRGQQVTLRCSPKSGHDTVSWYQQALGQGPQFIFQYYEEEERQRGNFPDRFSGHQFPNYSSELNVNALLLGDSALYLCASSRIGTGSDGYTFGSGTRLTVV.

This clonotype was counted many times. The chain couples TRBV29-1 to TRBJ2-1, with TRBD2 matching over 10 bases. V trimming: 4 bases; J trimming: 5 bases; junction bases outside the gene matches: 8. CDR1 and CDR2 from the germline V gene are SQVTM and ANQGSEA. The CDR3 sequence is 15 residues long. CDR3 sequence reads: CSVVLASGSNNEQFF. CDR3 nucleotides: TGCAGCGTTGTCTTGGCTAGCGGGAGCAACAATGAGCAGTTCTTC.

There are many counts of this clonotype. The chain uses TRBV5-1 and TRBJ2-1; D is undetermined. The CDR3 totals 16 residues. V dropped 0 bases and J dropped 7 bases, with 17 bases sitting between them. Germline CDR1 reads SGHRS; CDR2 reads YFSETQ. The CDR3 reads CASSLGDRFASNEQFF. CDR3 DNA: TGCGCCAGCAGCTTGGGAGATCGTTTCGCCTCAAATGAGCAGTTCTTC.

As to this clonotype: The CDR3 ends on some other residue instead of the conserved phenylalanine or tryptophan, so this is likely a read error. It is unclear where the CDR3 begins or ends on the DNA, so no DNA is shown, and the CDR3 is as TCRdb lists it. V and J are TRBV3-1 and TRBJ1-1; TRBD1 is the table's D call and was not checked against the DNA. The CDR3 spans 14 amino acids, including both terminal residues. From germline, CDR1 is LGHDT and CDR2 YNNKEL (reference sequence). The CDR3: CASRMRGRNTEAVI.

The CDR3 bases are TGTGCCAGTAGCGCGGGACTAGCGGGGCTCACAGATACGCAGTATTTT. Its translation is CASSAGLAGLTDTQYF. The rearrangement joins TRBV19 to TRBJ2-3; 13 bases fit TRBD2. Germline trimming cut 6 bases from V and 2 bases from J; bases unmatched to any gene: 5. Germline loops: CDR1 LNHDA, CDR2 SQIVND (reference sequence). The CDR3 sequence is 16 residues long.

This clonotype was seen at least ten times. This chain links TRBV5-5 with TRBJ1-2; tentatively, D is TRBD1 (6 bases). The V and J ends lost 0 bases and 2 bases respectively, with 11 bases between them. The CDR3 is 15 residues long. The V gene's germline CDR1 is SGHKS and CDR2 YYEKEE (reference sequence). CDR3 sequence reads: CASSLADRPNYGYTF. DNA of the CDR3: TGTGCCAGCAGCTTGGCGGACAGACCAAACTATGGCTACACCTTC.

This chain's CDR3 is CASESGTSSYEQYF. The DNA for the CDR3 is TGTGCCAGTGAAAGCGGGACGTCCTCCTACGAGCAGTACTTC. The V gene is TRBV6-2 or TRBV6-3, the J gene TRBJ2-7, with 7 bases fitting TRBD2. Germline V gene sequence: CDR1 MNHEY, CDR2 SVGEGT. V lost 9 bases, J lost 0 bases, and 8 bases stayed unmatched. The CDR3 sequence is 14 residues long.

The J gene is TRBJ2-4, the V gene TRBV15; D perhaps matches TRBD1 (5 bases). This CDR3 region has 16 residues. Trimming removed 0 bases at V and 0 bases at J, with 9 bases between. In germline, CDR1 is LNHNV, CDR2 YYDKDF (reference sequence). The CDR3 loop is CATSREGAIAKNIQYF. DNA for the CDR3: TGTGCCACCAGCAGAGAAGGGGCCATAGCCAAAAACATTCAGTACTTC.

With respect to this clonotype: An end of the junction does not agree with germline; a read error may underlie this. The chain combines TRBV10-3 with TRBJ1-1, with D tentatively TRBD1 (5 bases). Germline CDR1 and CDR2: ENHRY and SYGVKD. This CDR3 contains 11 residues. CDR3 residues: CAISDSGTLIF. CDR3 in DNA: TGTGCCATCAGTGACTCCGGGACCTTGATATTC.

Only a few counts were recorded for this clonotype. CDR3 nucleotide sequence: TGTGCCAGCAGTGATTCCGCTAGCGGGAGCTCCTACAATGAGCAGTTCTTC. Amino acid sequence: CASSDSASGSSYNEQFF. The chain carries TRBV25-1 and TRBJ2-1; 10 bases are shared with TRBD2. After removal of 3 bases from V and 0 bases from J, the junction contained 5 bases not matched to a gene. The CDR3 has 17 residues. Per the germline V gene, CDR1 is MGHDK and CDR2 is SYGVNS.

The chain couples TRBV5-1 to TRBJ1-2; no clear D. The CDR3 totals 15 residues. CDR1 is SGHRS, CDR2 YFSETQ, per germline. With 6 bases removed from V and 1 base from J, the gap between germline ends came to 16 bases. Here the CDR3 reads CASTKSSGVNYGYTF. DNA of the CDR3: TGCGCCAGCACTAAATCATCGGGTGTTAACTATGGCTACACCTTC.